Included here is one T cell receptor (beta chain) sequence, with context. This entry is derived from a study of T-cell reconstitution after alpha-beta-depleted transplantation in children. Unique molecular identifiers were incorporated when the TCRbeta library was constructed. Via MiXCR, TCRdb re-called the PCR reads, giving one row per CDR3 protein. The repertoire holds about 610,000 distinct CDR3 sequences, with under 12% as singletons. The V end was cut by 2 bases, the J end by 4 bases, with 17 bases between. CDR3 length equals 16 residues. CDR1 SGHTA and CDR2 FQGNSA come from the germline V gene. The sample consisted of PBMCs from the stem cell graft donor, taken from the stem cell graft. The clonotype was recovered from a human donor who donated a stem cell graft to a child with acute myeloid leukemia. V is TRBV7-2 and J is TRBJ2-5; D possibly corresponds to TRBD1 (5 bases). The CDR3 loop reads CASSLHRNGARETQYF. The DNA of the CDR3 is TGTGCCAGCAGCTTACATAGGAATGGGGCCAGAGAGACCCAGTACTTC.